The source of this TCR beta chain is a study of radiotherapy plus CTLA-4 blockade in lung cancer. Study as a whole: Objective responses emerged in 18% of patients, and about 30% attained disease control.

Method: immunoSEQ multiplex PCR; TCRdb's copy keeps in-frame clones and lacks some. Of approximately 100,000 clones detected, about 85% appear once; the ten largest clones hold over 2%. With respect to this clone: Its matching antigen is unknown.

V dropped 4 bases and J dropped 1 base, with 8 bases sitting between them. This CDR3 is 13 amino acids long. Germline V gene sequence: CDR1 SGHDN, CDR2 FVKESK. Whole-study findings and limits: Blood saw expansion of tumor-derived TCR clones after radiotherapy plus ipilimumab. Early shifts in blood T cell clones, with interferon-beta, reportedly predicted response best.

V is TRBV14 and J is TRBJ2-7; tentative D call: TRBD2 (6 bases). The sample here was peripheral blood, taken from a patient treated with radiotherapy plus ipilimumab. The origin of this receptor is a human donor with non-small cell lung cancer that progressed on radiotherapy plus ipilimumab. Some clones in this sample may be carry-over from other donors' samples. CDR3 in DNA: TGTGCCAGCAGCCGGGGGGTGTCCTACGAGCAGTACTTC. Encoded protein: CASSRGVSYEQYF.